This entry concerns a single T cell receptor (beta chain). TCRdb re-derived calls from the RT-PCR reads in MiXCR, one entry per CDR3 protein. Altogether about 570,000 distinct CDR3 sequences are present, roughly 12% being singletons, with the ten largest covering approximately 10%. This entry belongs to a study of response to subunit inactivated influenza vaccine. This CDR3 spans 18 amino acids. Trimming removed 2 bases at V and 2 bases at J, with 22 bases between. Germline V gene lookup returns CDR1 DFQATT and CDR2 SNEGSKA (reference sequence). These data also formed part of another study, on T cells expressing NK-cell markers. That work contributes: Scientists made TCR beta cDNA using 5'RACE template switching with UMIs. Repertoire data for TCR beta were derived from sorted T cells (CD3+CD56+NKG2C+, CD3+CD56+NKG2C- and CD3+CD56-NKG2C+). Seven of the eight sequenced donors were classified as HCMV-seropositive, and one was classified as seronegative. Several experiments confined sorting to alpha-beta TCR T cells with an anti-gamma-delta TCR antibody. Leadership of the CD3+CD56-NKG2C+ fraction also belonged to these clonotypes in several donors.

The TCR originated in a man in his fifties or sixties who received an inactivated influenza vaccine. The chain employs TRBV20-1 and TRBJ2-1; D might be TRBD2 (5 bases). Sequenced material: PBMCs from blood, taken on the day of vaccination. The CDR3 sequence is CSARRQVFSGSPYNEQFF. In DNA, the CDR3 is TGCAGTGCTAGACGGCAGGTATTTTCGGGATCGCCCTACAATGAGCAGTTCTTC.